These T cell receptor beta chains were read from a single sample in a study of patients and donors after allogeneic stem cell transplantation. TCRdb reprocessed the RT-PCR reads with MiXCR, giving one entry per CDR3 protein. The sample shows roughly 960,000 distinct CDR3 sequences, about a sixth of them seen only once. The specimen sequenced was blood, either unsorted or a sorted T cell fraction (not recorded which). These receptors were collected from a human donor who was either an allogeneic HSCT recipient or a stem cell or donor lymphocyte infusion donor (not recorded which). It is not recorded whose cells these are; they may come from a transplant donor. Both conserved end residues are trimmed from each CDR3. The order of the fields is V gene, CDR3 protein.

>TRBV21-1
ASTRDTVSPLH
>TRBV27
ASSLNPGSVGEQY
>TRBV19
ASSRTSGVQDTQY
>TRBV11-1
ASSSPRLAGSTSTDTQY
>TRBV19
ASSIVVRGTYNEQF
>TRBV7-3
ASSLRGRGIPTDTQY
>TRBV9
ASSDQGPGANVLT
>TRBV4-1
ASSQAPLTEEVSPLH
>TRBV9
ASSVVSGGLDQPQH
>TRBV9
ASSYNYNEQF
>TRBV12-3/TRBV12-4
ASSLGQGSDYGYT
>TRBV20-1
SARGKPGGDTGELF